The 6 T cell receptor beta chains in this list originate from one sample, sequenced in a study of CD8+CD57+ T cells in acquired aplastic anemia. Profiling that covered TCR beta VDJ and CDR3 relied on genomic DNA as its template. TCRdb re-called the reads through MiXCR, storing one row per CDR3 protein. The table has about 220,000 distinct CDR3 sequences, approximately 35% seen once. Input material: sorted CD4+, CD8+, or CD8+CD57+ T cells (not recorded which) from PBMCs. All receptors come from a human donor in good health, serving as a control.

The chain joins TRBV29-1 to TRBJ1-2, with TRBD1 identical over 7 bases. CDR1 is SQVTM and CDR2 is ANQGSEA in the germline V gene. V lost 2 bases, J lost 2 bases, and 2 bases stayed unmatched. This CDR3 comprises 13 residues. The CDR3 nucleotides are TGCAGCGTTGAATCGGGACAGAACTATGGCTACACCTTC. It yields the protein CSVESGQNYGYTF.

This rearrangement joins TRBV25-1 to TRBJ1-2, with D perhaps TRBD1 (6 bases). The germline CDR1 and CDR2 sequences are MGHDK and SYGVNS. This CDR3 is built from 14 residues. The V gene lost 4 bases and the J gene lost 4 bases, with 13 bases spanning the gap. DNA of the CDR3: TGTGCCAGCAGTGCACACAGGGTGGGCTATGGCTACACCTTC. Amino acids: CASSAHRVGYGYTF.

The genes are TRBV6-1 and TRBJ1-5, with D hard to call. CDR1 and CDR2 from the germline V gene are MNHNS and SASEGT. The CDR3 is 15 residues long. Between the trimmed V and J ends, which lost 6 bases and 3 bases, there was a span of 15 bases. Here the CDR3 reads CASSPEAHANQPQHF. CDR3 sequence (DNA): TGTGCCAGCAGCCCAGAGGCTCATGCCAATCAGCCCCAGCATTTT.

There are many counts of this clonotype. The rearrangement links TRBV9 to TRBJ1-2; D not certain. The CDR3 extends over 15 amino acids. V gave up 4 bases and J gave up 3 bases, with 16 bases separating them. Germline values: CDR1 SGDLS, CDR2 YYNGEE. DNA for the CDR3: TGTGCCAGCAGCCCACAAGTCGGGTTGGACTATGGCTACACCTTC. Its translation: CASSPQVGLDYGYTF. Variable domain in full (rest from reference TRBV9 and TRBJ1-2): DSGVTQTPKHLITATGQRVTLRCSPRSGDLSVYWYQQSLDQGLQFLIQYYNGEERAKGNILERFSAQQFPDLHSELNLSSLELGDSALYFCASSPQVGLDYGYTFGSGTRLTVV.

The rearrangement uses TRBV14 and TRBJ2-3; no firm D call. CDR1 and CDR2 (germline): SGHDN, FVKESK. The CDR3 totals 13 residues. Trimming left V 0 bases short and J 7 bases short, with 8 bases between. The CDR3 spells CASSQDGGYTQYF. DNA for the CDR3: TGTGCCAGCAGCCAAGATGGCGGCTATACGCAGTATTTT.

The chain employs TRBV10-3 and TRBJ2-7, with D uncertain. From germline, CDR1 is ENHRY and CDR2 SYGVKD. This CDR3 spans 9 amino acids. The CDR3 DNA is TGTGACATGAACTACGAGCAGTACTTC. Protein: CDMNYEQYF.